The clone carrying this T cell receptor beta chain was counted only a few times. Its antigen is undetermined. Germline V lookup: CDR1 LGHNA, CDR2 YSLEER. The junction had 3 bases not matched to a gene; V was cut back by 0 bases and J by 0 bases. The CDR3 extends over 16 amino acids. The sample originates from a study of CD8+ T cells in alopecia areata. The sequencing template was cDNA reverse transcribed from extracted RNA. Only in-frame clones appear in the TCRdb table, and some are missing; sequencing was by immunoSEQ multiplex PCR. The table records around 150,000 clones, around four fifths of them present only once. Overall study results and limits: Researchers report lesional scalp, most notably alopecia totalis/universalis, outstripped normal scalp in clonality.

Indicated treatment: oral pan-JAK inhibitor, 5-10 mg twice daily. The chain combines TRBV4-3 with TRBJ2-7; 9 bases are shared with TRBD1. The TCR sequence derives from a human donor with alopecia areata. Sequenced material: CD8+ T cells sorted from blood, taken at week 4, from a patient treated with tofacitinib. CDR3 in amino acids: CASSQDKGQGSYEQYF. The CDR3, as DNA: TGCGCCAGCAGCCAAGATAAGGGACAGGGCTCCTACGAGCAGTACTTC.